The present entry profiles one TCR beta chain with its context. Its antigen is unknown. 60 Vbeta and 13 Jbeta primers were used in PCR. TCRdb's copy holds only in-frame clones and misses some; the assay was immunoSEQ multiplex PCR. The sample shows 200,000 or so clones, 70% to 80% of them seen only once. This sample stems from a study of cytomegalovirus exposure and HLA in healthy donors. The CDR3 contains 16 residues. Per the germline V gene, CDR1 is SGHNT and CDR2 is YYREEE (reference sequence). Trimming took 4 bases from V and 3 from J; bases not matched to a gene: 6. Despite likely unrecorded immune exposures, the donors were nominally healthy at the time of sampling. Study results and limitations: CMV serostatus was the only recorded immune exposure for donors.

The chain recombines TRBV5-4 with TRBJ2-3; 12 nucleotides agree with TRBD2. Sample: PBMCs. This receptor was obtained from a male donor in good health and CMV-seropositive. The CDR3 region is CASSAGLAGTTDTQYF. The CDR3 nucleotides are TGTGCCAGCAGCGCTGGACTAGCGGGAACTACAGATACGCAGTATTTT. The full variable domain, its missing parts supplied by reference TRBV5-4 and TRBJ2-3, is ETGVTQSPTHLIKTRGQQVTLRCSSQSGHNTVSWYQQALGQGPQFIFQYYREEENGRGNFPPRFSGLQFPNYSSELNVNALELDDSALYLCASSAGLAGTTDTQYFGPGTRLTVL.